This is a list of T cell receptor beta chains from one sample in a study of blood T cells in healthy people across ages. TCRdb reanalysed the 5' RACE reads using MiXCR and keeps one entry per CDR3 protein. The table records 800,000 to 950,000 distinct CDR3 sequences, about 44% of them present only once. Sequencing was performed on blood. These receptors were collected from a man between 25 and 39 years old in good health. Both conserved end residues are part of each CDR3. Each record gives: V gene, clone size, D gene, J gene, CDR3 DNA, CDR3 protein. The D gene is left open where the match is weak. Only part of the rows carry a size: once, few, many, or a class if the clone is expanded.

v_gene: TRBV6-2/TRBV6-3
abundance: .
d_gene: TRBD2
j_gene: TRBJ2-1
CDR3nt: TGTGCCAGCAGTTACGGGCCTACCCCGGGACTAGCGGGGGGTCTCTCCTACAATGAGCAGTTCTTC
CDR3aa: CASSYGPTPGLAGGLSYNEQFF

v_gene: TRBV27
abundance: few
d_gene: .
j_gene: TRBJ2-7
CDR3nt: TGTGCCAGCAGTTTATCCGCGGCAGGTCCGAACGACGAGCAGTACTTC
CDR3aa: CASSLSAAGPNDEQYF

v_gene: TRBV25-1
abundance: once
d_gene: .
j_gene: TRBJ2-7
CDR3nt: TGTGCCAGCAGTGAATCCCCAAGCTCCTACAATGAGCAGTACTTC
CDR3aa: CASSESPSSYNEQYF

v_gene: TRBV21-1
abundance: .
d_gene: .
j_gene: TRBJ1-4
CDR3nt: TGTGCCCCGACCCCCAGGGGGCGAGAAAAACTGTTTTTT
CDR3aa: CAPTPRGREKLFF

v_gene: TRBV9
abundance: .
d_gene: .
j_gene: TRBJ2-5
CDR3nt: TGTGCCAGCAGCCCAAACGCAGACCAAGAGACCCAGTACTTC
CDR3aa: CASSPNADQETQYF

v_gene: TRBV5-5
abundance: .
d_gene: TRBD1
j_gene: TRBJ1-2
CDR3nt: TGTGCCAGCAGCTTCTACAGGGGAGATGATGGCTACACCTTC
CDR3aa: CASSFYRGDDGYTF

v_gene: TRBV29-1
abundance: .
d_gene: TRBD2
j_gene: TRBJ2-5
CDR3nt: TGCAGCGTTGGTTCGCGGGGGGGAGAGACCCAGTACTTC
CDR3aa: CSVGSRGGETQYF

v_gene: TRBV20-1
abundance: .
d_gene: .
j_gene: TRBJ1-4
CDR3nt: TGCAGTGCTAGAGATACGGCAGGGTCAACTAATGAAAAACTGTTTTTT
CDR3aa: CSARDTAGSTNEKLFF

v_gene: TRBV7-9
abundance: .
d_gene: .
j_gene: TRBJ2-7
CDR3nt: TGTGCCAGCAGCTTAGTTGCGGCCTACGAGCAGTACTTC
CDR3aa: CASSLVAAYEQYF

v_gene: TRBV12-3/TRBV12-4
abundance: .
d_gene: .
j_gene: TRBJ1-5
CDR3nt: TGTGCCAGCAAATTGGGAGGGGGTCAGCCCCAGCATTTT
CDR3aa: CASKLGGGQPQHF

v_gene: TRBV29-1
abundance: .
d_gene: TRBD2
j_gene: TRBJ2-5
CDR3nt: TGCAGCGTTGACGTTAGCGGGAGAAAAGAGACCCAGTACTTC
CDR3aa: CSVDVSGRKETQYF

v_gene: TRBV4-3
abundance: .
d_gene: TRBD1
j_gene: TRBJ2-1
CDR3nt: TGCGCCAGCAGCCAACTGACCGGGACAGGGGGCAATGAGCAGTTCTTC
CDR3aa: CASSQLTGTGGNEQFF

v_gene: TRBV7-3
abundance: few
d_gene: .
j_gene: TRBJ2-7
CDR3nt: TGTGCCAGCAGCTATGATAGTGACAGCAACCAGTACTTC
CDR3aa: CASSYDSDSNQYF

v_gene: TRBV7-9
abundance: .
d_gene: .
j_gene: TRBJ2-5
CDR3nt: TGTGCCAGCAGCTCAGGGGACTGGGGTAGGGAGGCCCAGTACTTC
CDR3aa: CASSSGDWGREAQYF

v_gene: TRBV10-3
abundance: .
d_gene: .
j_gene: TRBJ1-5
CDR3nt: TGTGCCATCAGTGAGATTAGCAATCAGCCCCAGCATTTT
CDR3aa: CAISEISNQPQHF

v_gene: TRBV20-1
abundance: few
d_gene: .
j_gene: TRBJ2-7
CDR3nt: TGCAGTGCCCCGACAGAGCGATCCTACGAGCAGTACTTC
CDR3aa: CSAPTERSYEQYF

v_gene: TRBV12-3/TRBV12-4
abundance: few
d_gene: .
j_gene: TRBJ2-3
CDR3nt: TGTGCCAGCACCCCGGGCGGGGATACGCAGTATTTT
CDR3aa: CASTPGGDTQYF

v_gene: TRBV5-1
abundance: .
d_gene: .
j_gene: TRBJ2-2
CDR3nt: TGCGCCAGCAGCGTGGAGTTGGACACCGGGGAGCTGTTTTTT
CDR3aa: CASSVELDTGELFF

v_gene: TRBV27
abundance: few
d_gene: TRBD2
j_gene: TRBJ2-3
CDR3nt: TGTGCCAGCAGTCCCTGGGCTAGCGGGGTTTCAGATACGCAGTATTTT
CDR3aa: CASSPWASGVSDTQYF

v_gene: TRBV6-5
abundance: .
d_gene: TRBD1
j_gene: TRBJ1-1
CDR3nt: TGTGCCAGCAGTTACGAAGGGGGCCCTGAAGCTTTCTTT
CDR3aa: CASSYEGGPEAFF

v_gene: TRBV3-1
abundance: .
d_gene: TRBD2
j_gene: TRBJ2-1
CDR3nt: TGTGCCAGCAGTCCGAGGACTAGCGGTGGTTGGAATGAGCAGTTCTTC
CDR3aa: CASSPRTSGGWNEQFF

v_gene: TRBV12-3/TRBV12-4
abundance: .
d_gene: .
j_gene: TRBJ2-3
CDR3nt: TGTGCCAGCAGTCGGGACTCAGGAGATACGGAGTATTTT
CDR3aa: CASSRDSGDTEYF

v_gene: TRBV6-1
abundance: .
d_gene: .
j_gene: TRBJ1-4
CDR3nt: TGTGCCAGCAGTGAAGCGGGAAGCCTGAAAAAACTGTTTTTT
CDR3aa: CASSEAGSLKKLFF

v_gene: TRBV29-1
abundance: .
d_gene: TRBD1
j_gene: TRBJ2-7
CDR3nt: TGCAGCGTTTCCTACGGACAGGTCACCTACGAGCAGTACTTC
CDR3aa: CSVSYGQVTYEQYF

v_gene: TRBV3-1
abundance: .
d_gene: .
j_gene: TRBJ2-7
CDR3nt: TGTGCCAGTTCGGCCCAACAGGGCCGCGAGCAGTACTTC
CDR3aa: CASSAQQGREQYF

v_gene: TRBV9
abundance: .
d_gene: TRBD2
j_gene: TRBJ2-3
CDR3nt: TGTGCCAGCAGCCCCCGGACTAGCGGGGGCCACACAGATACGCAGTATTTT
CDR3aa: CASSPRTSGGHTDTQYF